Reported below is one T cell receptor beta chain. The antigen remains unidentified. Germline CDR1 and CDR2: SGHKS and YYEKEE (reference sequence). Trimming left V 0 bases short and J 7 bases short, with 11 bases between. The CDR3 is 13 residues long. TCRdb re-derived calls from the reads in MiXCR, one entry per CDR3 protein. This sample yields about 130,000 distinct CDR3 sequences, of which roughly a quarter are seen a single time; about 37% belongs to the top ten. The sample originates from a study of T cell repertoires in cytomegalovirus infection. At the level of the study: CMV infection plus the matching HLA type was flagged by public TCR beta signatures.

Study-wide results and limits: HLA-C-restricted CMV-specific TCR beta clonotypes prevailed in the ex vivo response. Identification of carriers of CMV plus the relevant HLA was achieved through cumulative public TCR beta family frequency.

The chain has TRBV5-5 and TRBJ2-7; no definite D call. The TCR comes from a human donor in good health (CMV status not recorded). Some clones in this sample may be carry-over from other donors' samples. Source material: PBMCs, sequenced either directly or after in vitro stimulation (not recorded which). CDR3 coding DNA: TGTGCCAGCAGCTTGGCCGACATCGGGGAGCAGTACGTC. This translates into CASSLADIGEQYV.